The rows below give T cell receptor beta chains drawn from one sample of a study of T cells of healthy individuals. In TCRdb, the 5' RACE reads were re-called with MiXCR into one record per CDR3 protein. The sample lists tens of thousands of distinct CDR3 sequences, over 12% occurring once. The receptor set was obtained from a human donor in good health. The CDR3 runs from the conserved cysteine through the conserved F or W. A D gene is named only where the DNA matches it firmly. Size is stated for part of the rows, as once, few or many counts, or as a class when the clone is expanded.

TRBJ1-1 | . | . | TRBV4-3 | CASSQDHSTEAFF | TGCGCCAGCAGCCAAGATCACAGCACTGAAGCTTTCTTT
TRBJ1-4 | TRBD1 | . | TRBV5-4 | CASSSDRGPEKLFF | TGTGCCAGCAGTAGCGACAGGGGGCCTGAAAAACTGTTTTTT
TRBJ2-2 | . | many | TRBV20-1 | CSAWPEGGNTGELFF | TGCAGTGCTTGGCCCGAAGGGGGGAACACCGGGGAGCTGTTTTTT
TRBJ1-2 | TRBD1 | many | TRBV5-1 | CASSLGGTGGGENYGYTF | TGCGCCAGCAGCTTGGGGGGGACAGGGGGCGGCGAGAACTATGGCTACACCTTC
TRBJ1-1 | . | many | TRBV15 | CAIIPGRPEAFF | TGTGCCATTATTCCGGGACGGCCTGAAGCTTTCTTT
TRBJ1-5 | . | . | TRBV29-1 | CSVGPSGGGQPQHF | TGCAGCGTTGGACCGAGCGGGGGCGGTCAGCCCCAGCATTTT
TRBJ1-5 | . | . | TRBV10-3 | CATAENNSNQPQHF | TGTGCCACGGCAGAGAATAATAGCAATCAGCCCCAGCATTTT
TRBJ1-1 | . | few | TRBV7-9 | CASSPVGTEAFF | TGTGCCAGCAGCCCAGTCGGCACTGAAGCTTTCTTT
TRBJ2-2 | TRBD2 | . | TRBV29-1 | CSVGAGANTGELFF | TGCAGCGTTGGCGCGGGGGCGAACACCGGGGAGCTGTTTTTT
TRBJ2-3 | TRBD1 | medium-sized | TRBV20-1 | CSAVPGQGYTDTQYF | TGCAGTGCTGTGCCGGGACAGGGATACACAGATACGCAGTATTTT
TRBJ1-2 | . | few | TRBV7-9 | CASSADGNYGYTF | TGTGCCAGCAGCGCGGACGGGAACTATGGCTACACCTTC
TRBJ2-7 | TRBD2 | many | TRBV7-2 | CASSLAPGGISYEQYF | TGTGCCAGCAGCTTAGCGCCGGGGGGGATCTCCTACGAGCAGTACTTC
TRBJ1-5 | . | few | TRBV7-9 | CASSSRGVQPQHF | TGTGCCAGCAGCTCGAGGGGGGTACAGCCCCAGCATTTT
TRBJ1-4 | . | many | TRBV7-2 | CASSPPGGAKLFF | TGTGCCAGCAGCCCCCCGGGGGGGGCAAAACTGTTTTTT
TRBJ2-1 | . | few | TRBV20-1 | CSAFSPLGEANEQFF | TGCAGTGCTTTTAGCCCCTTAGGGGAGGCAAATGAGCAGTTCTTC
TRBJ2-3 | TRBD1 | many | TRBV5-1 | CASSLQGDLITDTQYF | TGCGCCAGCAGCTTACAGGGGGACCTCATCACAGATACGCAGTATTTT
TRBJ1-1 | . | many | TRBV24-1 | CATSDEWNTEAFF | TGTGCCACCAGTGATGAGTGGAACACTGAAGCTTTCTTT
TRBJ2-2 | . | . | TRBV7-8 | CASSLCNLNTGELFF | TGTGCCAGCAGCTTGTGCAACTTGAACACCGGGGAGCTGTTTTTT
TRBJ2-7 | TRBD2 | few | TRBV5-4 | CASSLGPGLAVSYEQYF | TGTGCCAGCAGCTTGGGCCCGGGACTAGCGGTGTCCTACGAGCAGTACTTC
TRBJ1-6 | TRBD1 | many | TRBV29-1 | CSVQTGTGASPLHF | TGCAGCGTTCAAACCGGGACAGGGGCGTCACCCCTCCACTTT